The sequence of this T cell receptor (beta chain) was determined in a study of blood T cell repertoires in COVID-19. V lost 5 bases, J lost 5 bases, and 8 bases stayed unmatched. The germline V gene has CDR1 SGHTA and CDR2 FQGNSA. The CDR3 is 15 residues long. As handled by the study authors: How many nucleated cells were present was estimated from reference gene primer amplification. Produced via immunoSEQ multiplex PCR; TCRdb's table is partial and in-frame only. From that table come the V and J calls and clone size; the DNA was used to work out D and trimming. The sample consists of approximately 100,000 clones, approximately 91% of them appearing once.

Sequenced: peripheral blood. The chain joins TRBV7-2 to TRBJ2-2; 7 bases line up with TRBD1. The sequence came from a woman in her sixties with acute or convalescent COVID-19. CDR3 nucleotides: TGTGCCAGCAGCCATGGGCTGACAGGGACCGGGGAGCTGTTTTTT. Translation gives CASSHGLTGTGELFF. Looking up the rest from reference TRBV7-2 and TRBJ2-2 gives the full variable domain: GAGVSQSPSNKVTEKGKDVELRCDPISGHTALYWYRQSLGQGLEFLIYFQGNSAPDKSGLPSDRFSAERTGGSVSTLTIQRTQQEDSAVYLCASSHGLTGTGELFFGEGSRLTVL.